This is a list of T cell receptor beta chains from one sample in a study of T-cell reconstitution after alpha-beta-depleted transplantation in children. TCRdb reprocessed the PCR reads with MiXCR, giving one entry per CDR3 protein. The table records tens of thousands of distinct CDR3 sequences, around 4.7% of them present only once. This specimen was PBMCs, mostly from graft donor cells, taken 180 days after TCRalphabeta/CD19-depleted stem cell transplant. These receptors were taken from a boy younger than two who had a stem cell transplant for acute myeloid leukemia, so the T cells may come from the graft donor. The CDR3 runs from the conserved cysteine through the conserved F or W. Each record gives: J gene, D gene, V gene, clone size, CDR3 DNA, CDR3 protein. D genes are given only for firm matches. Clone size is given for some rows only: seen once, a few or many times, or a class if the clone is expanded.

TRBJ2-1 | TRBD2 | TRBV24-1 | many | TGTGCCACCAGTGACGCCGGGACTAGCGGATACAATGAGCAGTTCTTC | CATSDAGTSGYNEQFF
TRBJ1-6 | . | TRBV20-1 | many | TGCAGTGCTAGTGACCAACCCACCACTAATTCACCCCTCCACTTT | CSASDQPTTNSPLHF
TRBJ1-2 | . | TRBV9 | many | TGTGCCAGCAGCGTAGGAACTCAGGACTATGGCTACACCTTC | CASSVGTQDYGYTF
TRBJ1-1 | . | TRBV20-1 | many | TGCAGTGCAAACTGGCGGAGAGCTTTCTTT | CSANWRRAFF
TRBJ2-1 | TRBD1 | TRBV7-9 | many | TGTGCCAGCAGCTTAATGGGACAGGGGGCGAATGAGCAGTTCTTC | CASSLMGQGANEQFF
TRBJ1-4 | . | TRBV18 | many | TGTGCCAGCTCACCAGGTGAAAAACTGTTTTTT | CASSPGEKLFF
TRBJ2-1 | . | TRBV15 | many | TGTGCCACCAGCGTCGGGAGGGACAGGGTCAATGAGCAGTTCTTC | CATSVGRDRVNEQFF
TRBJ1-2 | . | TRBV29-1 | many | TGCAGCGTTGACCCTTCGGACTATGGCTACACCTTC | CSVDPSDYGYTF
TRBJ2-7 | . | TRBV7-2 | many | TGTGCCAGCAGCTCTGCCCCGGGTCTCTCCTACGAGCAGTACTTC | CASSSAPGLSYEQYF
TRBJ1-5 | . | TRBV20-1 | many | TGCAGTGCTACCGGAGGTCAGCCCCAGCATTTT | CSATGGQPQHF
TRBJ2-2 | . | TRBV5-1 | many | TGCGCCAGCAGCCTCCACATCACCGGGGAGCTGTTTTTT | CASSLHITGELFF
TRBJ2-7 | TRBD1 | TRBV7-9 | many | TGTGCCAGCAGCTCACAGCCTGCGACAGGGCCCACCTACGAGCAGTACTTC | CASSSQPATGPTYEQYF
TRBJ2-1 | TRBD2 | TRBV20-1 | few | TGCAGTGCTTCAGGGCGGGGGGAACGTTCCAATGAGCAGTTCTTC | CSASGRGERSNEQFF
TRBJ1-1 | . | TRBV7-8 | many | TGTGCCAGCAGCTTAGCTTCTCAGGGAGGCACTGAAGCTTTCTTT | CASSLASQGGTEAFF
TRBJ2-3 | . | TRBV15 | many | TGTGCCACCAGCAGGGGGGACTTCACAGATACGCAGTATTTT | CATSRGDFTDTQYF
TRBJ1-1 | . | TRBV10-3 | many | TGTGCCACTCGGACGAACACTGAAGCTTTCTTT | CATRTNTEAFF
TRBJ1-5 | TRBD1 | TRBV12-3/TRBV12-4 | many | TGTGCCAGCAGTTTCACAGGGGGCAATCAGCCCCAGCATTTT | CASSFTGGNQPQHF
TRBJ1-6 | TRBD1 | TRBV20-1 | many | TGCAGTGCTAGAGTACAGGGGGCGTATTCACCCCTCCACTTT | CSARVQGAYSPLHF
TRBJ1-3 | . | TRBV12-3/TRBV12-4 | many | TGTGCCAGCAGTTTAAAGGGTGGTCCGATGACGGGAAACACCATATATTTT | CASSLKGGPMTGNTIYF
TRBJ1-2 | . | TRBV7-9 | many | TGTGCCAGCAGCTTGCGGGGCCCGCCCTATGGCTACACCTTC | CASSLRGPPYGYTF
TRBJ2-1 | . | TRBV15 | many | TGTGCCACCAGCAGAACGACAGGAGCCATCCACAATGAGCAGTTCTTC | CATSRTTGAIHNEQFF
TRBJ2-7 | . | TRBV7-2 | many | TGTGCCAGCAGCTTTACACAGGGCTCCGAGCAGTACTTC | CASSFTQGSEQYF
TRBJ1-6 | TRBD1 | TRBV2 | many | TGTGCCAGCCAGACAGGGTTGAGATCCTATAATTCACCCCTCCACTTT | CASQTGLRSYNSPLHF
TRBJ2-2 | . | TRBV10-2 | . | TGCGCCAGCGCTTTAACCGGGGAGCTGTTTTTT | CASALTGELFF
TRBJ2-6 | TRBD1 | TRBV9 | many | TGTGCCAGCAGCCCAGACAGGGCTGGGGCCAACGTCCTGACTTTC | CASSPDRAGANVLTF
TRBJ2-3 | TRBD2 | TRBV20-1 | many | TGCAGTGCCAGCGGCGGGGGGACCTTCACAGATACGCAGTATTTT | CSASGGGTFTDTQYF
TRBJ1-2 | . | TRBV20-1 | many | TGCAGTGGAAGGGGGGACCTCAGCTATGGCTACACCTTC | CSGRGDLSYGYTF
TRBJ2-7 | TRBD1 | TRBV3-1 | many | TGTGCCAGCAGCCCCACCGGCGGAACGAGACAGGGCCCTTCCTACGAGCAGTACTTC | CASSPTGGTRQGPSYEQYF
TRBJ2-1 | . | TRBV7-2 | many | TGTGCCAGCAGCTTAGCGCGAGGGAATGAGCAGTTCTTC | CASSLARGNEQFF
TRBJ2-3 | . | TRBV11-1 | . | TGTGCCAGCAGCTTAGGATGGCAGGGAGGTGCAGATACGCAGTATTTT | CASSLGWQGGADTQYF
TRBJ1-2 | . | TRBV6-5 | many | TGTGCCAGCAGTTACTCGATCAGGGCGGGTCCCGGCTACACCTTC | CASSYSIRAGPGYTF
TRBJ2-5 | . | TRBV5-1 | many | TGCGCCAGCAGCTCCATCCCGGGCGCCCCTCAAGAGACCCAGTACTTC | CASSSIPGAPQETQYF
TRBJ2-1 | . | TRBV3-1 | few | TGTGCCAGCAGCCAAGTCATGGCTAGCCATGAGCAGTTCTTC | CASSQVMASHEQFF
TRBJ1-1 | . | TRBV10-3 | many | TGTGCCATCAGTGAGCCCGGGCCATGGGACACTGAAGCTTTCTTT | CAISEPGPWDTEAFF
TRBJ1-5 | . | TRBV20-1 | . | TGCAGTGCACTCAATTCCGGGACCCCTCTACGGCCCCAGCATTTT | CSALNSGTPLRPQHF
TRBJ1-1 | . | TRBV18 | many | TGTGCCAGCTCACCGGGGCAGGGATTAGGGACGAACACTGAAGCTTTCTTT | CASSPGQGLGTNTEAFF
TRBJ1-5 | TRBD1 | TRBV12-3/TRBV12-4 | many | TGTGCCAGCAGTACCCACCGGGACAGGGTTTCCAATCAGCCCCAGCATTTT | CASSTHRDRVSNQPQHF
TRBJ2-3 | TRBD1 | TRBV7-3 | many | TGTGCCAGCAGCTTAACCCCCTTCTCAGGGGGCGGCGCAGATACGCAGTATTTT | CASSLTPFSGGGADTQYF
TRBJ1-2 | . | TRBV7-9 | many | TGTGCCAGCAGCTTATTAGCCGGGGGAGAGGGAAACTATGGCTACACCTTC | CASSLLAGGEGNYGYTF
TRBJ2-3 | . | TRBV5-1 | many | TGCGCCAGCATGGCCAGTAGAACAGATACGCAGTATTTT | CASMASRTDTQYF
TRBJ2-2 | . | TRBV11-2 | . | TGTGCCAGCAGCTTAGTAGCGTGGGTAGGGAACACCGGGGAGCTGTTTTTT | CASSLVAWVGNTGELFF
TRBJ1-2 | TRBD1 | TRBV7-8 | many | TGTGCCAGCAGCTTAGGAGGACAGGGGGCCTCCTATGGCTACACCTTC | CASSLGGQGASYGYTF
TRBJ1-5 | . | TRBV6-2/TRBV6-3 | . | TGTGCCAGCAGTTACTTCAGGGGAGATCAGCCCCAGCATTTT | CASSYFRGDQPQHF
TRBJ2-5 | TRBD1 | TRBV5-1 | many | TGCGCCAGCAGCCCCGGGACAGGAACTCAAGAGACCCAGTACTTC | CASSPGTGTQETQYF
TRBJ2-1 | TRBD1 | TRBV11-3 | many | TGTGCCAGCAGCCGGGGACAGATCGGGAATGAGCAGTTCTTC | CASSRGQIGNEQFF
TRBJ2-5 | TRBD1 | TRBV7-2 | many | TGTGCCAGCAGCCGACATGGGACAGGTGAACCCCAAGAGACCCAGTACTTC | CASSRHGTGEPQETQYF